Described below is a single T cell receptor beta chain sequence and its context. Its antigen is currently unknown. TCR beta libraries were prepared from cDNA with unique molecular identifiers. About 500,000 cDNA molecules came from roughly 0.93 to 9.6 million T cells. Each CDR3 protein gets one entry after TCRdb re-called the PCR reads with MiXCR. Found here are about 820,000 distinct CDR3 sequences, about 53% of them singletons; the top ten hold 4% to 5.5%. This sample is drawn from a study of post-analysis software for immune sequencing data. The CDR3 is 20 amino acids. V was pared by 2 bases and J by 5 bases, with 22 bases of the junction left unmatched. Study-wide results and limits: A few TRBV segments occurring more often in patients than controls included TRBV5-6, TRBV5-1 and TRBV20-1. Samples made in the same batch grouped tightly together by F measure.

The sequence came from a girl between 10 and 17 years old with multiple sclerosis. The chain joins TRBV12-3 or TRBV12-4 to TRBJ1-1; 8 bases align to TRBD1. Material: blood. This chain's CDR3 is CASSLSAGTGYGVRLTEAFF. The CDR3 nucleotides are TGTGCCAGCAGTTTAAGCGCCGGGACAGGATACGGTGTGAGGTTGACTGAAGCTTTCTTT.